These 6 T cell receptor beta chains were sequenced from one sample in a study of blood T cell repertoires in COVID-19. Profiling relied on immunoSEQ multiplex PCR, and the TCRdb table lists in-frame clones only, not all of them. The sample carries around 250,000 clones, approximately 84% recorded once. What was sequenced was PBMCs or T cells enriched from blood (not recorded which). These receptors all come from a man between 35 and 55 years old who had recovered from COVID-19.

V gene TRBV2 combines with J gene TRBJ2-6; D gene uncertain. V was shortened by 0 bases and J by 0 bases, with 3 bases between the two germline ends. Germline CDR1 and CDR2: SNHLY and FYNNEI. The CDR3 sequence is 15 residues long. In DNA form, the CDR3 reads TGTGCCAGCAGTGAAGCCCACTCTGGGGCCAACGTCCTGACTTTC. This encodes CASSEAHSGANVLTF. The entire variable domain, with the rest obtained from reference TRBV2 and TRBJ2-6, is as follows: EPEVTQTPSHQVTQMGQEVILRCVPISNHLYFYWYRQILGQKVEFLVSFYNNEISEKSEIFDDQFSVERPDGSNFTLKIRSTKLEDSAMYFCASSEAHSGANVLTFGAGSRLTVL.

V gene TRBV5-1 combines with J gene TRBJ2-7, with D perhaps TRBD2 (6 bases). V dropped 4 bases and J dropped 5 bases, with 19 bases sitting between them. Per germline, CDR1 SGHRS and CDR2 YFSETQ. The CDR3 extends over 15 amino acids. CDR3 loop: CASSGVLGGGNEQYF. CDR3 nucleotide sequence: TGCGCCAGCAGCGGGGTGTTGGGGGGAGGAAACGAGCAGTACTTC.

The chain carries TRBV11-3 and TRBJ2-5; D is unresolved. There are 13 residues in the CDR3. The V gene's germline CDR1 is SGHNT and CDR2 YENEEA. V gave up 0 bases and J gave up 3 bases, with 5 bases separating them. As DNA, the CDR3 is TGTGCCAGCAGCTTAGAATACAAAGAGACCCAGTACTTC. Its protein product is CASSLEYKETQYF.

This chain connects TRBV19 to TRBJ1-5; 7 nucleotides match TRBD1. CDR1 and CDR2 (germline): LNHDA, SQIVND (reference sequence). J lost 6 bases, V lost 7 bases, and 6 bases had no gene match. CDR3 length: 13 residues. CDR3 protein: CASTNRGSQPQHF. The CDR3 nucleotides are TGTGCCAGTACCAACAGGGGTAGTCAGCCCCAGCATTTT. Together with reference TRBV19 and TRBJ1-5, the CDR3 gives the full variable domain: DGGITQSPKYLFRKEGQNVTLSCEQNLNHDAMYWYRQDPGQGLRLIYYSQIVNDFQKGDIAEGYSVSREKKESFPLTVTSAQKNPTAFYLCASTNRGSQPQHFGDGTRLSIL.

V is TRBV4-2 and J is TRBJ1-1, with D perhaps TRBD1 (6 bases). Germline loops: CDR1 LGHNA, CDR2 YNFKEQ. V dropped 4 bases and J dropped 1 base, with 13 bases sitting between them. The CDR3 has 15 amino acids. The CDR3 loop reads CASSRSGEQNTEAFF. DNA for the CDR3: TGTGCCAGCAGCCGATCAGGGGAGCAGAACACTGAAGCTTTCTTT.

V usage is TRBV27 and J usage is TRBJ2-7; 7 positions match TRBD1. V shed 6 bases and J 4 bases; nucleotides not matched to a gene: 6. This CDR3 comprises 13 residues. CDR1 is MNHEY and CDR2 is SMNVEV in the germline V gene (reference sequence). As DNA, the CDR3 is TGTGCCAGCAGAGGGACAGTGGGTTACGAGCAGTACTTC. Translation: CASRGTVGYEQYF.